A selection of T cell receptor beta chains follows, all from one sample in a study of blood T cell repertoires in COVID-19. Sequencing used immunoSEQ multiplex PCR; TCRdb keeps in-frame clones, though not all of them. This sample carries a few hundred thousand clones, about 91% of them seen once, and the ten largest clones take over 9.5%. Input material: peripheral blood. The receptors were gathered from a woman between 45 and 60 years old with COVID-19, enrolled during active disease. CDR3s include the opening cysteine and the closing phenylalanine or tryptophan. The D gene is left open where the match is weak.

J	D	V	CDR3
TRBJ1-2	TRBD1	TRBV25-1	CASRPTGRNYGYTF
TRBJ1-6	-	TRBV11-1	CASSLEGGPNSPLHF
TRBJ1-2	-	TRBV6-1	CASNSRNYGYTF
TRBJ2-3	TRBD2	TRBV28	CASSGPGLAGGPSTDTQYF
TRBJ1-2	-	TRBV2	CASSEVPGLDGYTF
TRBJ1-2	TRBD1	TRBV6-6	CASSYHNRGSDYGYTF
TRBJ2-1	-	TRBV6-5	CASRSGSSYNEQFF
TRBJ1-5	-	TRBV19	CASSRRGGQPQHF
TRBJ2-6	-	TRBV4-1	CASSQTPGRVLRGANVLTF
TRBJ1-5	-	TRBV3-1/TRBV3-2	CASSLGRAGQPQHF
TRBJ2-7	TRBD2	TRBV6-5	CASSPVAGYSYEQYF
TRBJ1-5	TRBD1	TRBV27	CASSRGTANQPQHF
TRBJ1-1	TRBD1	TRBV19	CASSIGDRNTEAFF
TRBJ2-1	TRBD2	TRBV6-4	CASSGPAGGGNEQFF
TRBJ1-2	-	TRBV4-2	CASSQDLGGRYGYTF
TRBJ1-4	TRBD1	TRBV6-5	CASRLRDRENEKLFF
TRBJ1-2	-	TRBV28	CASKRQLGYTF
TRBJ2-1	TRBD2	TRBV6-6	CASRPELGGAYNEQFF
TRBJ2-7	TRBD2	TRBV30	CAWSELAGAYEQYF
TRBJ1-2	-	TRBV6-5	CASAPAATNYGYTF
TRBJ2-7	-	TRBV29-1	CSVVTRNEQYF
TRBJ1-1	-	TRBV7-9	CASSSNTGRGINTEAFF
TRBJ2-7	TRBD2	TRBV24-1	CATSDGGLAGDYEQYF
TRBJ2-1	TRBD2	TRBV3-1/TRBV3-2	CASSQAAAYTSGGVDNEQFF
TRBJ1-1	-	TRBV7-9	CASSSGVTAEAFF
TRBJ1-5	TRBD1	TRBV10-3	CAIRGQSNQPQHF
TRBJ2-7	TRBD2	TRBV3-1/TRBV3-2	CASSPRTSGGGEQYF
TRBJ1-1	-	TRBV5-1	CASSLERDTEAFF
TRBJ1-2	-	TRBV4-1	CASTQGNGYTF
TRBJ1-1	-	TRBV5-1	CASSVEFRAAEAFF
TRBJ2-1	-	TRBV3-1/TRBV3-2	CASSQGLRASSYNEQFF
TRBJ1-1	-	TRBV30	CAWMRGANTEAFF
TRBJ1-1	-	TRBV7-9	CASSLTGAKNTEAFF
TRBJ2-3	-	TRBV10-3	CAISRKGVAEGTDTQYF
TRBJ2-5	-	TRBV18	CASSPTQTGKETQYF
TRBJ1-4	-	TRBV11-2	CASSSPLTEKLFF
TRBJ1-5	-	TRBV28	CASTMDSNSNQPQHF
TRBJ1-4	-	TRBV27	CASSHDSLVEKLFF
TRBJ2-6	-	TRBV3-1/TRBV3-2	CASSQPQASGANVLTF
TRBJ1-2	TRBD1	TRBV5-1	CASSLVPRDRGDGYTF
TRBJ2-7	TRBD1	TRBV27	CASSFTLRTGIYEQYF
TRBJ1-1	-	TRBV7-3	CASSYSYGTEAFF
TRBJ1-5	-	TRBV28	CASSLGTQHF
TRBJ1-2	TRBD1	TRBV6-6	CALGTANYGYTF
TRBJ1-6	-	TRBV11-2	CASSSPQGNGSPLHF
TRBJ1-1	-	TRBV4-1	CASSQDPDTEAFF
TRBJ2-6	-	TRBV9	CASSSLNSGANVLTF
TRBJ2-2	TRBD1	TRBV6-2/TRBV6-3	CASSSYNRDSGELFF
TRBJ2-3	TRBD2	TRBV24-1	CATSVSLAGATDTQYF
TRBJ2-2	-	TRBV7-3	CASSLRPGDTGELFF